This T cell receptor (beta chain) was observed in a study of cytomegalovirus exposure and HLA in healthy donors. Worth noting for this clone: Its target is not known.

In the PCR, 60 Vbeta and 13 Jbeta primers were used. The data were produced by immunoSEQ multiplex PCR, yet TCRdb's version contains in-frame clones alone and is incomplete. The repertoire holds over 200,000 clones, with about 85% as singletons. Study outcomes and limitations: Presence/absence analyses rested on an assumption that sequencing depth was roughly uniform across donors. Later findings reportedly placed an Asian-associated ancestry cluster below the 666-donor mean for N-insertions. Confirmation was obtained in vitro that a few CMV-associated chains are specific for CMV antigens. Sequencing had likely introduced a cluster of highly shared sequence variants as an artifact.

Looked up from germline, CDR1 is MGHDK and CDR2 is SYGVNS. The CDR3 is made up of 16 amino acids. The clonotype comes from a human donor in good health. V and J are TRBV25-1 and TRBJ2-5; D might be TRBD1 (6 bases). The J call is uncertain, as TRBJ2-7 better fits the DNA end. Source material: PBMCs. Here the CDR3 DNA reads TGTGCCAGCAGTGAATTGTCAAGGACAGCCACCTACGAGCAGTACTTC. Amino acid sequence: CASSELSRTATYEQYF.